This passage covers 27 T cell receptor beta chains from one sample sequenced in a study of technical replicates of blood from a few donors. Clones were sequenced by immunoSEQ multiplex PCR, and TCRdb holds only the in-frame ones, with some missing. The sample carries 75,000 to 100,000 clones, nearly 97% recorded once. The sample was T cells isolated from PBMCs. The receptors originated from a human donor in good health.

As regards this clone: Its ends do not fully match the called genes, so a read error is possible. The chain has TRBV9 and TRBJ2-2; no clear D gene. Germline-derived CDR1 and CDR2 are SGDLS and YYNGEE. The CDR3 has 17 residues. CDR3 bases: TGTGTCAGCAGCGTAGCTAATTTCCCCCGTAACACCGGGGAGCTGTTTTTT. Protein product: CVSSVANFPRNTGELFF.

The chain is built from TRBV27 and TRBJ2-1; no clear D. The germline CDR1 and CDR2 sequences are MNHEY and SMNVEV (reference sequence). Deletions cut 8 bases from V and 5 bases from J, with 13 bases between. The CDR3 contains 13 residues. The CDR3 nucleotides read TGTGCCAGCTTCACTCTACAGAACAATGAGCAGTTCTTC. It translates to CASFTLQNNEQFF.

The chain couples TRBV13 to TRBJ2-1, with 9 bases matching TRBD1. The V segment lost 0 bases and the J segment 7 bases; nucleotides outside the gene matches: 4. Germline CDR1 and CDR2: PRHDT and FYEKMQ (reference sequence). The CDR3 has 15 residues. The CDR3 spells CASSLGGQGMNEQFF. CDR3 nucleotide sequence: TGTGCCAGCAGCTTAGGAGGACAGGGGATGAATGAGCAGTTCTTC.

As for this clone: Other nucleotide sequences from this sample produce the same CDR3. The chain carries TRBV5-4 and TRBJ2-7, with D perhaps TRBD2 (5 bases). The CDR3 runs to 13 residues. Germline V gene data show CDR1 as SGHNT and CDR2 as YYREEE (reference sequence). The V and J ends lost 1 base and 2 bases respectively, with 7 bases between them. In DNA form, the CDR3 reads TGTGCCAGCAGCTTGAGCGGTACCTACGAGCAGTACTTC. This translates into CASSLSGTYEQYF.

The chain couples TRBV19 to TRBJ1-3, with D maybe TRBD1 (6 bases). This CDR3 has 15 residues. Germline V lookup: CDR1 LNHDA, CDR2 SQIVND (reference sequence). Trimming removed 8 bases from V and 0 bases from J, with 14 bases in between. CDR3 in DNA: TGTGCCAGTGGCGAACAGGGTCTCTCTGGAAACACCATATATTTT. Its protein product is CASGEQGLSGNTIYF.

This chain links TRBV6-5 with TRBJ2-2, with D perhaps TRBD1 (6 bases). V lost 8 bases and J 6 bases, leaving 13 bases between the germline ends. Germline lookup yields CDR1 MNHEY and CDR2 SVGAGI. The CDR3 covers 13 residues. The CDR3 DNA sequence: TGTGCCAGCGGAGCGACAGGTGCCGGGGAGCTGTTTTTT. It specifies CASGATGAGELFF.

CDR3 region: CASVNRLREETQYF. CDR3 in DNA: TGTGCCAGCGTCAATAGGCTTAGGGAGGAGACCCAGTACTTC. The V call is TRBV2, the J call TRBJ2-5; a possible D gene is TRBD2 (5 bases). The CDR3 totals 14 residues. Germline V gene sequence: CDR1 SNHLY, CDR2 FYNNEI. Trimming took off 8 bases at V and 5 bases at J, with 18 bases between the two ends.

The rearrangement joins TRBV11-2 to TRBJ2-7; 9 nucleotides line up with TRBD2. The junction had 4 bases not matched to a gene; V was cut back by 3 bases and J by 4 bases. The germline gives CDR1 SGHAT, CDR2 FQNNGV. The CDR3 covers 14 residues. CDR3 nucleotides: TGTGCCAGCAGCTTTGCGGGGGGGCCGTACGAGCAGTACTTC. It encodes CASSFAGGPYEQYF.

This rearrangement joins TRBV7-8 to TRBJ2-7; D remains ambiguous. The CDR3 has 12 residues. Germline V lookup: CDR1 SGHVS, CDR2 FQNEAQ. Trimming left V 3 bases short and J 6 bases short, with 9 bases between. The DNA of the CDR3 is TGTGCCAGCAGCTTTATTAATCCCGAGCAGTACTTC. This sequence encodes CASSFINPEQYF.

This clone was seen only once. The chain uses TRBV11-2 and TRBJ2-1; no definite D call. The V and J ends lost 3 bases and 4 bases respectively, with 4 bases between them. There are 12 residues in the CDR3. Germline V lookup: CDR1 SGHAT, CDR2 FQNNGV. CDR3 protein: CASSFNYNEQFF. Here the CDR3 DNA reads TGTGCCAGCAGCTTTAATTACAATGAGCAGTTCTTC.

This clone has only a few counts. The chain is built from TRBV6-5 and TRBJ1-2, with D possibly matching TRBD1 (5 bases). V lost 7 bases and J 3 bases, leaving 12 bases between the germline ends. The CDR3 runs to 13 residues. Per the germline V gene, CDR1 is MNHEY and CDR2 is SVGAGI. CDR3 sequence (DNA): TGTGCCAGCACGGTAGGACAAGACTATGGCTACACCTTC. Protein product: CASTVGQDYGYTF.

This rearrangement joins TRBV4-1 to TRBJ1-1, with D possibly matching TRBD1 (6 bases). CDR1 and CDR2 (germline): MGHRA, YSYEKL. Between the trimmed V and J ends, which lost 0 bases and 4 bases, there was a span of 15 bases. This CDR3 comprises 16 residues. The CDR3 sequence is CASSQEAYRAGTEAFF. The CDR3 coding sequence is TGCGCCAGCAGCCAAGAGGCATACAGGGCAGGCACTGAAGCTTTCTTT.

This rearrangement joins TRBV5-4 to TRBJ2-1; 13 nucleotides agree with TRBD2. There are 15 residues in the CDR3. V lost 0 bases to trimming and J lost 10 bases; unmatched junction nucleotides: 4. The V gene's germline CDR1 is SGHNT and CDR2 YYREEE (reference sequence). The chain's CDR3 is CASSLGGLAGDEQFF. The CDR3 DNA follows: TGTGCCAGCAGCTTGGGAGGACTAGCGGGAGACGAGCAGTTCTTC.

V and J are TRBV6-4 and TRBJ2-3; TRBD2 aligns across 8 bases. CDR1 and CDR2 from the germline V gene are MRHNA and SNTAGT. The CDR3 extends over 17 amino acids. V shed 6 bases, J shed 5 bases, and the junction held 16 bases outside the gene matches. The CDR3 DNA is TGTGCCAGCAGCGAGTCCGGACGCGGGGGGCCGTTAGATACGCAGTATTTT. It codes for CASSESGRGGPLDTQYF.

A note on this clone: A read error may account for a junction end that differs from germline. The chain combines TRBV29-1 with TRBJ2-5, with D tentatively TRBD2 (6 bases). The CDR3 length is 14 residues. Germline lookup yields CDR1 SQVTM and CDR2 ANQGSEA. The CDR3 protein is CSVQEVGGLKTQYF. CDR3 in DNA: TGCAGCGTTCAAGAAGTGGGAGGTCTGAAGACCCAGTACTTC.

The chain carries TRBV12-5 and TRBJ1-1, with D possibly matching TRBD1 (5 bases). The CDR3 is 12 amino acids. Germline V lookup: CDR1 LGHNT, CDR2 FRNRAP. Trimming took off 0 bases at V and 10 bases at J, with 9 bases between the two ends. The CDR3 nucleotides read TGTGCTAGTGGTTTGGTACCGGGGGGAGCTTTCTTT. Translation gives CASGLVPGGAFF.

The chain joins TRBV6-1 to TRBJ2-7; 9 bases are shared with TRBD1. CDR1 and CDR2 from the germline V gene are MNHNS and SASEGT. The CDR3 covers 14 residues. Trimming cost V 4 bases and J 3 bases; bases outside gene matches: 4. This chain's CDR3 is CASSGGQGFYEQYF. CDR3 bases: TGTGCCAGCAGTGGCGGACAGGGGTTCTACGAGCAGTACTTC.

This chain links TRBV5-1 with TRBJ1-1, with TRBD1 as a possible D gene (6 bases). Germline V gives CDR1 SGHRS, CDR2 YFSETQ. V was clipped by 4 bases and J by 4 bases, with 14 bases between them. The CDR3 consists of 14 residues. In DNA, the CDR3 is TGCGCCAGCAGCCTAAGGACAGATCGCACTGAAGCTTTCTTT. This encodes CASSLRTDRTEAFF.

The J gene is TRBJ2-1, the V gene TRBV11-2; D is uncertain. The length of the CDR3 is 13 residues. CDR1 is SGHAT and CDR2 is FQNNGV in the germline V gene. Trimming removed 0 bases from V and 6 bases from J, with 6 bases in between. CDR3 sequence: CASSLERFNEQFF. The CDR3 DNA sequence: TGTGCCAGCAGCTTAGAACGGTTCAATGAGCAGTTCTTC.

The V gene is TRBV6-5, the J gene TRBJ2-3; a weak D match, TRBD1 (6 bases). V was cut by 9 bases and J by 5 bases, with 15 bases left in between. This CDR3 contains 13 residues. The germline CDR1 and CDR2 sequences are MNHEY and SVGAGI. CDR3 bases: TGTGCCAGTTCGACAAGGGGGAAAGATACGCAGTATTTT. Residues: CASSTRGKDTQYF.

The chain is built from TRBV19 and TRBJ1-3, with no clear D. This CDR3 is 17 amino acids long. Per the germline V gene, CDR1 is LNHDA and CDR2 is SQIVND (reference sequence). Trimming took off 6 bases at V and 4 bases at J, with 22 bases between the two ends. This CDR3 reads CASSYRTRRADGNTIYF. The CDR3 bases are TGTGCCAGTAGCTATAGAACAAGGCGGGCCGACGGAAACACCATATATTTT.

This sequence joins TRBV5-1 and TRBJ2-3; 12 positions agree with TRBD2. The germline CDR1 and CDR2 sequences are SGHRS and YFSETQ. The CDR3 extends over 15 amino acids. Trimming cost V 3 bases and J 4 bases; bases outside gene matches: 3. DNA for the CDR3: TGCGCCAGCAGCTCAGGACTAGCGGGACCAGATACGCAGTATTTT. It codes for CASSSGLAGPDTQYF. The full variable domain, rest sourced from reference TRBV5-1 and TRBJ2-3, is KAGVTQTPRYLIKTRGQQVTLSCSPISGHRSVSWYQQTPGQGLQFLFEYFSETQRNKGNFPGRFSGRQFSNSRSEMNVSTLELGDSALYLCASSSGLAGPDTQYFGPGTRLTVL.

The genes are TRBV7-3 and TRBJ2-3; D is possibly TRBD1 (6 bases). V lost 4 bases and J lost 4, with 12 bases in between. This CDR3 has 14 residues. Germline CDR1 reads SGHTA; CDR2 reads FQGTGA. The CDR3 region is CASSSQGYPDTQYF. The DNA of the CDR3 is TGTGCCAGCAGCTCACAGGGCTACCCAGATACGCAGTATTTT.

This chain links TRBV10-3 with TRBJ2-5, with 13 bases identical to TRBD2. The germline gives CDR1 ENHRY, CDR2 SYGVKD. J was trimmed by 2 bases and V by 3 bases; bases with no gene match: 3. There are 16 residues in the CDR3. In nucleotides, the CDR3 is TGTGCCATCAGTGAATCGACTAGCGGGGGGCAAGAGACCCAGTACTTC. Translation: CAISESTSGGQETQYF.

The CDR3 reads CASSGPGQTISYNEQFF. The CDR3 coding sequence is TGTGCCAGCAGTGGCCCAGGACAGACAATCTCCTACAATGAGCAGTTCTTC. The rearrangement joins TRBV6-1 to TRBJ2-1; D may be TRBD1 (6 bases). The CDR3 is 17 amino acids. Germline lookup yields CDR1 MNHNS and CDR2 SASEGT. V shed 4 bases and J shed 0 bases, with 16 bases lying between them.

This clone was seen just once. The chain carries TRBV5-1 and TRBJ1-5; possible D gene TRBD1, 5 bases. Trimming cost V 2 bases and J 0 bases, with 6 bases left between them. CDR3 length: 14 amino acids. Germline V CDR1 and CDR2: SGHRS, YFSETQ. This CDR3 is CASSLDSSNQPQHF. CDR3 bases: TGCGCCAGCAGCTTAGACAGTAGCAATCAGCCCCAGCATTTT.

This chain links TRBV2 with TRBJ2-7, with a possible D match to TRBD2 (5 bases). Trimming took off 7 bases at V and 6 bases at J, with 16 bases between the two ends. Germline values: CDR1 SNHLY, CDR2 FYNNEI. The CDR3 is 13 residues long. The chain's CDR3 is CASTAATTGEQYF. DNA of the CDR3: TGTGCCAGCACCGCAGCGACTACGGGCGAGCAGTACTTC. Complete variable domain (other parts from reference TRBV2 and TRBJ2-7): EPEVTQTPSHQVTQMGQEVILRCVPISNHLYFYWYRQILGQKVEFLVSFYNNEISEKSEIFDDQFSVERPDGSNFTLKIRSTKLEDSAMYFCASTAATTGEQYFGPGTRLTVT.